This entry lists 25 T cell receptor beta chains sequenced from one sample in a study of blood T cell repertoires in COVID-19. Assay: immunoSEQ multiplex PCR; the TCRdb copy retains only in-frame clones and omits some. The table has over 30,000 clones, roughly nine tenths seen once. Sequencing was performed on peripheral blood. Receptors were obtained from a woman older than 75 with active or convalescent COVID-19.

The J gene is TRBJ1-2, the V gene TRBV2, with 9 bases aligning to TRBD1. After removal of 7 bases from V and 3 bases from J, the junction contained 3 bases not matched to a gene. Germline V lookup: CDR1 SNHLY, CDR2 FYNNEI. The CDR3 is 13 residues long. DNA of the CDR3: TGTGCCAGCAACAGGGGGCGCGACTATGGCTACACCTTC. Encoded protein: CASNRGRDYGYTF.

The J gene is TRBJ2-2, the V gene TRBV21-1; the table names TRBD2, a call not compared with the DNA. TRBV21-1 is a pseudogene. This CDR3 contains 16 residues. The CDR3 DNA follows: TGTGCCAGCAGCAAAGCCCGGCGGGCAAACACCGGGGAGCTGTTTTTT. As protein: CASSKARRANTGELFF.

This clone was recorded a few times. The V gene is TRBV5-8, the J gene TRBJ1-2, with 12 bases fitting TRBD1. CDR1 is SGHTS and CDR2 is YDEGEE in the germline V gene. The CDR3 sequence is 14 residues long. J was trimmed by 8 bases and V by 2 bases; bases with no gene match: 4. CDR3 sequence reads: CASSFRDRGRGYTF. CDR3 sequence (DNA): TGTGCCAGCAGCTTCCGGGACAGGGGGCGAGGCTACACCTTC.

V gene TRBV12-3 or TRBV12-4 combines with J gene TRBJ1-6; D remains ambiguous. The CDR3 is made up of 12 amino acids. V was shortened by 3 bases and J by 8 bases, with 5 bases between the two germline ends. The CDR3 nucleotides read TGTGCCAGCAGTTTCCTGTATTCACCCCTCCACTTT. Protein product: CASSFLYSPLHF.

Here the CDR3 reads CASSLGDGGYYEQYF. The CDR3 nucleotides read TGTGCCAGCAGCCTCGGGGACGGGGGTTACTACGAGCAGTACTTC. This chain links TRBV7-8 with TRBJ2-7; perhaps TRBD2 as D (6 bases). Germline CDR1 reads SGHVS; CDR2 reads FQNEAQ. The CDR3 consists of 15 residues. Trimming left V 5 bases short and J 3 bases short, with 17 bases between.

The rearrangement uses TRBV24-1 and TRBJ2-1; maybe TRBD2 (7 bases). There are 15 residues in the CDR3. V gave up 5 bases and J gave up 9 bases, with 19 bases separating them. Germline V gene data show CDR1 as KGHDR and CDR2 as SFDVKD. CDR3 protein: CATSGSAAGATEQFF. The CDR3 DNA reads TGTGCCACCAGTGGTAGTGCGGCGGGGGCCACTGAGCAGTTCTTC.

The chain employs TRBV14 and TRBJ2-2; weak D call: TRBD1 (6 bases). In germline, CDR1 is SGHDN, CDR2 FVKESK. The CDR3 length is 14 residues. Trimming left V 6 bases short and J 3 bases short, with 11 bases between. The CDR3 DNA is TGTGCCAGCAGTAGTGGACAGTACACCGGGGAGCTGTTTTTT. It yields the protein CASSSGQYTGELFF.

The chain recombines TRBV5-1 with TRBJ2-7, with TRBD2 matching 10 bases. CDR1 is SGHRS, CDR2 YFSETQ, per germline. The V gene end was trimmed by 2 bases and the J gene end by 0 bases; junction bases not matched to a gene: 8. The CDR3 length is 17 residues. Here the CDR3 DNA reads TGCGCCAGCAGCTTTTCGATAGCGGGGGGCCTCTCCTACGAGCAGTACTTC. Residues: CASSFSIAGGLSYEQYF.

The rearrangement links TRBV11-2 to TRBJ2-7, with no clear D. The V and J ends lost 3 bases and 0 bases respectively, with 9 bases between them. The CDR3 consists of 14 residues. The germline CDR1 and CDR2 sequences are SGHAT and FQNNGV. The CDR3 is CASSFSSDSYEQYF. The CDR3 DNA follows: TGTGCCAGCAGCTTTTCGTCAGACTCCTACGAGCAGTACTTC.

The chain uses TRBV5-5 and TRBJ2-6, with 7 bases lining up with TRBD1. The CDR3 is made up of 17 amino acids. The germline V gene encodes CDR1 SGHKS and CDR2 YYEKEE (reference sequence). V lost 2 bases and J lost 1; bases outside the gene matches: 6. The CDR3 region has the DNA TGTGCCAGCAGCTTTACAGGGGTCATGTCTGGGGCCAACGTCCTGACTTTC. Amino acids: CASSFTGVMSGANVLTF.

The chain couples TRBV2 to TRBJ1-6, with a weak D call TRBD1 (6 bases). V gave up 6 bases and J gave up 6 bases, with 15 bases separating them. CDR3 length: 15 amino acids. CDR1 and CDR2 (germline): SNHLY, FYNNEI. The CDR3: CASRPVDSGNSPLHF. In DNA, the CDR3 is TGTGCCAGCAGACCCGTGGACAGCGGTAATTCACCCCTCCACTTT.

The chain is built from TRBV5-1 and TRBJ2-3; 7 nucleotides align to TRBD1. This CDR3 spans 15 amino acids. Germline loops: CDR1 SGHRS, CDR2 YFSETQ. The V segment lost 0 bases and the J segment 6 bases; nucleotides outside the gene matches: 7. This chain's CDR3 is CASSLVAGGWDTQYF. The CDR3 nucleotides are TGCGCCAGCAGCTTGGTTGCAGGGGGTTGGGATACGCAGTATTTT.

The genes are TRBV10-2 and TRBJ1-5; 8 nucleotides align to TRBD1. J gave up 9 bases and V 7 bases, and 14 bases lay outside the gene matches. This CDR3 region has 15 residues. Germline V lookup: CDR1 WSHSY, CDR2 SAAADI. CDR3 sequence: CASNPGQVGLRPQHF. In DNA form, the CDR3 reads TGCGCCAGCAACCCGGGACAGGTGGGTTTGAGGCCCCAGCATTTT.

The chain has TRBV5-4 and TRBJ1-1, with unresolved D. The V and J ends lost 6 bases and 1 base respectively, with 10 bases between them. This CDR3 is built from 13 residues. Germline V gene sequence: CDR1 SGHNT, CDR2 YYREEE (reference sequence). DNA of the CDR3: TGTGCCAGCATGGCAGCGCAGAACACTGAAGCTTTCTTT. Translating gives CASMAAQNTEAFF.

In this sample, this clone turned up once. The chain combines TRBV3-1 (or the pseudogene TRBV3-2) with TRBJ1-4, with 8 bases aligning to TRBD1. The CDR3 extends over 18 amino acids. Looked up from germline, CDR1 is LGHDT and CDR2 is YNNKEL (reference sequence). V dropped 1 base and J dropped 3; count of bases not matched to a gene: 10. CDR3 nucleotides: TGTGCCAGCAGCCAAGGGACAGGGAGGTTGAGTCCTAATGAAAAACTGTTTTTT. Amino acid sequence: CASSQGTGRLSPNEKLFF.

This chain joins TRBV19 and TRBJ2-5, with 8 bases lining up with TRBD1. This CDR3 is 16 amino acids long. Losses at the gene ends were 5 bases for V and 5 bases for J; bases not matched to a gene: 13. The germline V gene encodes CDR1 LNHDA and CDR2 SQIVND (reference sequence). CDR3 coding DNA: TGTGCCAGTAGTCCGCCAGGACAGGGTGCGTTTGAGACCCAGTACTTC. Its protein is CASSPPGQGAFETQYF.

The gene calls are TRBV27 and TRBJ2-5, with a tentative D call TRBD1 (6 bases). This CDR3 is 16 amino acids long. Trimming stripped 6 bases from V and 1 base from J, with 18 bases between. Germline CDR1 is MNHEY and CDR2 is SMNVEV (reference sequence). The CDR3 DNA reads as TGTGCCAGCAGAACGGAGACAGGAAGGGGCCAAGAGACCCAGTACTTC. Amino acids: CASRTETGRGQETQYF.

This clone has a single count. CDR3: CASSLAKGSNYGYTF. CDR3 nucleotides: TGCGCCAGCAGCTTGGCCAAGGGGTCTAACTATGGCTACACCTTC. The rearrangement links TRBV5-1 to TRBJ1-2; TRBD1 might be the D (5 bases). The CDR3 contains 15 residues. V dropped 0 bases and J dropped 0 bases, with 9 bases sitting between them. CDR1 and CDR2 from the germline V gene are SGHRS and YFSETQ.

The chain has TRBV7-9 and TRBJ1-1, with TRBD1 matching 7 bases. With 3 bases clipped from V and 5 bases from J, the junction kept 9 bases outside the gene matches. This CDR3 comprises 15 residues. Germline V gives CDR1 SEHNR, CDR2 FQNEAQ (reference sequence). The CDR3 DNA reads as TGTGCCAGCAGCTTGTATGACAGGGTTTCTACTGAAGCTTTCTTT. This gives the protein CASSLYDRVSTEAFF. Based on the CDR3 plus reference TRBV7-9 and TRBJ1-1, the full variable domain is DTGVSQNPRHKITKRGQNVTFRCDPISEHNRLYWYRQTLGQGPEFLTYFQNEAQLEKSRLLSDRFSAERPKGSFSTLEIQRTEQGDSAMYLCASSLYDRVSTEAFFGQGTRLTVV.

J is TRBJ2-7 and V is TRBV1; TRBD2, as called in the table, went unchecked against the DNA. TRBV1 has pseudogene status. The CDR3 runs to 15 residues. CDR3 DNA: TGCACCAGCAGCCAACCGGGACTAGGGCCCTACGAGCAGTACTTC. Amino acid sequence: CTSSQPGLGPYEQYF.

The V gene is TRBV19, the J gene TRBJ1-1; D possibly corresponds to TRBD1 (5 bases). CDR3 length: 14 residues. Trimming took off 4 bases at V and 11 bases at J, with 20 bases between the two ends. The germline V gene has CDR1 LNHDA and CDR2 SQIVND (reference sequence). CDR3: CASSSTGEPVFAFF. The CDR3, as DNA: TGTGCCAGTAGTAGCACGGGGGAGCCCGTTTTTGCTTTCTTT.

The V and J genes are TRBV2 and TRBJ1-3; tentative D call: TRBD1 (5 bases). The germline gives CDR1 SNHLY, CDR2 FYNNEI. V lost 6 bases, J lost 0 bases, and 12 bases lay in between. CDR3 length equals 15 residues. This chain's CDR3 is CASRSQGSSGNTIYF. The CDR3 region has the DNA TGTGCCAGCAGATCCCAGGGTAGCTCTGGAAACACCATATATTTT. Supplemented by reference TRBV2 and TRBJ1-3, the full variable domain reads EPEVTQTPSHQVTQMGQEVILRCVPISNHLYFYWYRQILGQKVEFLVSFYNNEISEKSEIFDDQFSVERPDGSNFTLKIRSTKLEDSAMYFCASRSQGSSGNTIYFGEGSWLTVV.

The chain links TRBV7-8 to TRBJ2-7; 8 positions match TRBD1. The CDR3 extends over 17 amino acids. Per the germline V gene, CDR1 is SGHVS and CDR2 is FQNEAQ. Losses at the gene ends were 5 bases for V and 4 bases for J; bases not matched to a gene: 16. In DNA form, the CDR3 reads TGTGCCAGCAGCCGCTCGACAGGGGCGCAGTGGTTGTACGAGCAGTACTTC. It is translated as CASSRSTGAQWLYEQYF. The full variable domain, completed using reference TRBV7-8 and TRBJ2-7, is GAGVSQSPRYKVAKRGQDVALRCDPISGHVSLFWYQQALGQGPEFLTYFQNEAQLDKSGLPSDRFFAERPEGSVSTLKIQRTQQEDSAVYLCASSRSTGAQWLYEQYFGPGTRLTVT.

This chain joins TRBV28 and TRBJ2-7; TRBD1 matches at 7 bases. Germline loops: CDR1 MDHEN, CDR2 SYDVKM. Trimming at V came to 7 bases and at J to 3 bases, leaving 6 bases not matched to a gene. The CDR3 is made up of 13 amino acids. CDR3 nucleotides: TGTGCCAGCAAACTCCGGGACAGCTACGAGCAGTACTTC. Its translation is CASKLRDSYEQYF.

The CDR3 DNA sequence: TGTGCCAGCAGTTTGCGATCTTGGGTCCCAGGGCTAGTCGAGCAGTACTTC. This gives the protein CASSLRSWVPGLVEQYF. This chain connects TRBV28 to TRBJ2-7; the D gene is possibly TRBD1 (5 bases). V lost 3 bases and J 6 bases, leaving 24 bases between the germline ends. Germline lookup yields CDR1 MDHEN and CDR2 SYDVKM. The CDR3 spans 17 residues.